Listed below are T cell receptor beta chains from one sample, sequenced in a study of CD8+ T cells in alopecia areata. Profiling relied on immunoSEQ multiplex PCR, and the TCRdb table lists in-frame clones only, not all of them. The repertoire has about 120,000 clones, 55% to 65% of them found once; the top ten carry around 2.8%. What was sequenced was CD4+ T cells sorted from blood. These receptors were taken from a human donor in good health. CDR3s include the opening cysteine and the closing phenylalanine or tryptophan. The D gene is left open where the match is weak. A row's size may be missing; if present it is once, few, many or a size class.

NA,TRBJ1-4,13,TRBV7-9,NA,TGTGCCAGCAGCAACCGGCCGGGGGAAAAACTGTTTTTT,CASSNRPGEKLFF
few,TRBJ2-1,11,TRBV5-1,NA,TGCGCCACCTCCGATCGTGGTGAGCAGTTCTTC,CATSDRGEQFF
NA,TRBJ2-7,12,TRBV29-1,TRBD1,TGCAGCGTTCGGGACAGTTCCTACGAGCAGTACTTC,CSVRDSSYEQYF
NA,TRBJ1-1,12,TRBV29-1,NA,TGCAGCGCCCTTAAGGGGAACACTGAAGCTTTCTTT,CSALKGNTEAFF
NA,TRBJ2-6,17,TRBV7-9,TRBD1,TGTGCCAGCAGCACCTGGACAGGGGACTCTGGGGCCAACGTCCTGACTTTC,CASSTWTGDSGANVLTF
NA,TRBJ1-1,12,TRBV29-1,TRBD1,TGCAGCGCGGGACAGGGAAACACTGAAGCTTTCTTT,CSAGQGNTEAFF
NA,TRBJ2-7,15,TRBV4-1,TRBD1,TGCGCCAGCAGCCATGGACAGGGGGCCCTATACGAGCAGTACTTC,CASSHGQGALYEQYF
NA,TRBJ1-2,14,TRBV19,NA,TGTGCCAGTAGTATCCCCCCAGAAAGAGGGGGCTACACCTTC,CASSIPPERGGYTF
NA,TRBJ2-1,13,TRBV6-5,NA,TGTGCCAGTAGTCAGGGGCCCTCCAATGAGCAGTTCTTC,CASSQGPSNEQFF
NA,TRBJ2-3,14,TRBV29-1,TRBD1,TGCAGCGGGGGGACAGGAGGGGCAAAAGATACGCAGTATTTT,CSGGTGGAKDTQYF
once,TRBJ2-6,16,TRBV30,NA,TGTGCCTGGAGTGGGGGTCAGGCCTACGGGGCCAACGTCCTGACTTTC,CAWSGGQAYGANVLTF
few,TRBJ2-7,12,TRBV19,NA,TGTGCCAGTGGGGACGGACCCTACGAGCAGTACTTC,CASGDGPYEQYF
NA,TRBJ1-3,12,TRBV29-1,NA,TGCAGCGCCACCTTGATTGGAAACACCATATATTTT,CSATLIGNTIYF
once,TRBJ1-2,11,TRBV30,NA,TGTGCCTGGAGTGGATCCTATGGCTACACCTTC,CAWSGSYGYTF
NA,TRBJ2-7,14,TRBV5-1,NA,TGCGCCAGCAGCTTGGGGTTGAGGGGCTACGAGCAGTACTTC,CASSLGLRGYEQYF
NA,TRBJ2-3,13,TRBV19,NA,TGTGCCAGTAGTCCCCCGGGATCAGATACGCAGTATTTT,CASSPPGSDTQYF
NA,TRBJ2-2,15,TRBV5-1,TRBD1,TGCGCCAGCAGCTCCTGGACAGGGAACACCGGGGAGCTGTTTTTT,CASSSWTGNTGELFF
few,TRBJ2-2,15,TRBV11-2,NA,TGTGCCAGCAGCTCCTTAGTAAGGCCTCCCGGGGAGCTGTTTTTT,CASSSLVRPPGELFF
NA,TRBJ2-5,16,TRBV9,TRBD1,TGTGCCAGCAGCAAAGGGACAGGGACGAACCAAGAGACCCAGTACTTC,CASSKGTGTNQETQYF
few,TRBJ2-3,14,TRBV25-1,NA,TGTGCCAGCAGTGAATCCGGGGGTTCAGATACGCAGTATTTT,CASSESGGSDTQYF
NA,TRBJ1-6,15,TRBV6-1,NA,TGTGCCAGCCTTGGTTGGAGGGGAGATACATCACCCCTCCACTTT,CASLGWRGDTSPLHF
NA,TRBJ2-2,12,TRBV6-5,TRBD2,TGTGCCAGCAGACTAGCGGCCGGGGAGCTGTTTTTT,CASRLAAGELFF
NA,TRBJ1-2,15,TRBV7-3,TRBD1,TGTGCCAGCAGCGAGGACAGGCGGTTCCCCTATGGCTACACCTTC,CASSEDRRFPYGYTF
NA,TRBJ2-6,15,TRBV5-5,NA,TGTGCCAGCAGCTGGTCTAGCTCTGGGGCCAACGTCCTGACTTTC,CASSWSSSGANVLTF
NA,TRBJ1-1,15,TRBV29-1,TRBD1,TGCAGCGTGTGGACAGGGGGCTCTGGTGGCACTGAAGCTTTCTTT,CSVWTGGSGGTEAFF
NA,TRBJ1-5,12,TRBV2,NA,TGTGCCAGCAGTGACGGCAATCAGCCCCAGCATTTT,CASSDGNQPQHF
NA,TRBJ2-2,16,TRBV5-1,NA,TGCGCCAGCAGCTTGGCCGCACTAGCGAACACCGGGGAGCTGTTTTTT,CASSLAALANTGELFF
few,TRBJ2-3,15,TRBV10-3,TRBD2,TGTGCCATCAGCCTGAGCGGGGCTGCCACAGATACGCAGTATTTT,CAISLSGAATDTQYF
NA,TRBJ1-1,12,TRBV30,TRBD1,TGTGCCTGGAGTATAGGGACAGGTGAAGCTTTCTTT,CAWSIGTGEAFF
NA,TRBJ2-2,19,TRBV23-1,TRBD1,TGCGCCAGCAGTCCCCGGGACAGGGATAGCCACCCGAACACCGGGGAGCTGTTTTTT,CASSPRDRDSHPNTGELFF
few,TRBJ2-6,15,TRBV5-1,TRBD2,TGCGCCAGCAGCCCCGGGGGGGCTGGGGCCAACGTCCTGACTTTC,CASSPGGAGANVLTF
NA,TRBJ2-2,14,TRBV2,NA,TGTGCCAGCAGTGAACTGGGGGATTCCGGGGAGCTGTTTTTT,CASSELGDSGELFF
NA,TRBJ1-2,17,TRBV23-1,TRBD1,TGCGCCAGCAGTCAGCACGGACAGGACGCTTGCGCCTATGGCTACACCTTC,CASSQHGQDACAYGYTF
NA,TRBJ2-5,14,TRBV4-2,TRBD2,TGTGCCAGCAGCCAAACTAGCGGGGAAAAGACCCAGTACTTC,CASSQTSGEKTQYF
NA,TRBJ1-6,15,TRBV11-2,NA,TGTGCCAGCAGCTTAGAAGGGGACATTTTCTCACCCCTCCACTTT,CASSLEGDIFSPLHF
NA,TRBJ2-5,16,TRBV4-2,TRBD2,TGTGCCAGCAGCCAATACGGACGGGGGGACCAAGAGACCCAGTACTTC,CASSQYGRGDQETQYF